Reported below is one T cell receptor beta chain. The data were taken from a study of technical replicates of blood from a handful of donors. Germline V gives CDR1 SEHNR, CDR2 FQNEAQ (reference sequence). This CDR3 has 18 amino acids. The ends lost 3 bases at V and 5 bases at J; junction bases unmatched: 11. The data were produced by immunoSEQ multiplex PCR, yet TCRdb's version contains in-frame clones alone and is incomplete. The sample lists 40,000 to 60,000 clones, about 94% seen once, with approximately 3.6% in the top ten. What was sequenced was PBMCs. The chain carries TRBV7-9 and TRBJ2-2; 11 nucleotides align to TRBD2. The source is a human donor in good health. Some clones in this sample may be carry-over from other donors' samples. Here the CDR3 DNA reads TGTGCCAGCAGCTTTGTCGTAGGACTAGCGGGCGGGACCGGGGAGCTGTTTTTT. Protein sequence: CASSFVVGLAGGTGELFF.